This is a list of T cell receptor beta chains from one sample in a study of beta chain features in type 1 diabetes. This table comes from immunoSEQ multiplex PCR, and its TCRdb copy is limited to in-frame clones, with some not included. Of 900,000 or so clones in the sample, 15% to 20% were seen once. The sequencing sample was made of naive CD4+ T cells from blood. Every receptor here comes from a woman between 18 and 29 years old in good health. Each CDR3 is given with its conserved first and last residue.

v_call: TRBV4-3; cdr3_aa: CASSQDGVASGANVLTF
v_call: TRBV7-2; cdr3_aa: CASSFSPAPNEQFF
v_call: TRBV7-9; cdr3_aa: CASSFLPEPGELFF
v_call: TRBV28; cdr3_aa: CASSRGLVAETQYF
v_call: TRBV18; cdr3_aa: CASSHPGQLAPYEQYF
v_call: TRBV28; cdr3_aa: CASIGQGIYEQYF
v_call: TRBV6-6; cdr3_aa: CAIRDRGSNEQFF
v_call: TRBV28; cdr3_aa: CATGAAGGLSYNEQFF
v_call: TRBV28; cdr3_aa: CASSRGQGTEQYF
v_call: TRBV9; cdr3_aa: CASSVGGLAGGPGETQYF
v_call: TRBV5-1; cdr3_aa: CASSLELAGATSQETQYF
v_call: TRBV19; cdr3_aa: CASSGQAHSNQPQHF
v_call: TRBV9; cdr3_aa: CASSTDRDGINYGYTF
v_call: TRBV10-3; cdr3_aa: CAISERGSSYEQYF
v_call: TRBV2; cdr3_aa: CASRGPTDTQYF
v_call: TRBV28; cdr3_aa: CASSTDRGYGYTF
v_call: TRBV28; cdr3_aa: CASSLAQSYEQYF
v_call: TRBV5-4; cdr3_aa: CASSRWTANTGELFF
v_call: TRBV29-1; cdr3_aa: CSVRGVTYEQYF
v_call: TRBV25-1; cdr3_aa: CASSGPTGLWGDTEAFF